The 9 T cell receptor beta chains given below trace back to one sample, sequenced in a study of T cells after yellow fever vaccination. One entry per CDR3 protein results from TCRdb running MiXCR on the 5' RACE reads. The sample consists of about 29,000 distinct CDR3 sequences, more than 5% of them appearing once. This specimen was CD8+ T cells sorted from PBMCs, taken 10 days after the yellow fever booster vaccination. Receptors originate from a man aged 25 to 45 who received the YFV17D yellow fever vaccine.

This clonotype was counted at least ten times. This sequence joins TRBV11-2 and TRBJ1-1; D call uncertain. This CDR3 is built from 15 residues. The germline V gene encodes CDR1 SGHAT and CDR2 FQNNGV. V lost 1 base, J lost 1 base, and 10 bases lay in between. The CDR3 DNA reads as TGTGCCAGCAGCTTAGTGGGTTTGCCGAACACTGAAGCTTTCTTT. Amino acid sequence: CASSLVGLPNTEAFF.

This clonotype occurred many times. The CDR3 DNA is TGTGCCACCAGCGTAGGGAAAGAGGCCCACGAGCAGTACTTC. As protein: CATSVGKEAHEQYF. The J gene is TRBJ2-7, the V gene TRBV15; no firm D call. The CDR3 extends over 14 amino acids. From germline, CDR1 is LNHNV and CDR2 YYDKDF (reference sequence). Trimming took off 5 bases at V and 5 bases at J, with 16 bases between the two ends.

This clonotype appeared many times. The genes are TRBV20-1 and TRBJ1-5, with 7 bases fitting TRBD1. Germline lookup yields CDR1 DFQATT and CDR2 SNEGSKA (reference sequence). CDR3 length equals 18 residues. The junction had 22 bases not matched to a gene; V was cut back by 5 bases and J by 6 bases. The CDR3 loop is CSAALASGQPLSSQPQHF. The CDR3 DNA is TGCAGTGCTGCACTAGCTTCGGGACAGCCCCTTTCAAGTCAGCCCCAGCATTTT.

This clonotype was counted many times. The chain recombines TRBV29-1 with TRBJ2-3; D possibly corresponds to TRBD2 (5 bases). Between the trimmed V and J ends, which lost 0 bases and 2 bases, there was a span of 12 bases. Germline values: CDR1 SQVTM, CDR2 ANQGSEA. The CDR3 length is 15 residues. The CDR3 spells CSVEEFQRNTDTQYF. The CDR3, as DNA: TGCAGCGTTGAAGAGTTCCAGCGGAACACAGATACGCAGTATTTT.

The gene calls are TRBV20-1 and TRBJ2-5; 11 bases match TRBD2. The J segment lost 1 base and the V segment lost 1 base, leaving 20 bases of the junction unmatched. This CDR3 comprises 21 residues. The germline CDR1 and CDR2 sequences are DFQATT and SNEGSKA (reference sequence). The CDR3 nucleotides are TGCAGTGCTAGAGGGGCCCCGACTAGCGGGGAGGGAGAAGACTTCCAAGAGACCCAGTACTTC. It translates to CSARGAPTSGEGEDFQETQYF.

This clonotype was counted at least ten times. The chain is built from TRBV30 and TRBJ2-7, with a tentative D call TRBD2 (5 bases). Germline V CDR1 and CDR2: GTSNPN, SVGIG (reference sequence). The V end was cut by 0 bases, the J end by 8 bases, with 20 bases between. The CDR3 is 15 amino acids. This CDR3 is CAWSVLGGLLGKQYF. CDR3 nucleotide sequence: TGTGCCTGGAGTGTCCTTGGAGGACTCCTTGGAAAGCAGTACTTC. Together with reference TRBV30 and TRBJ2-7, the CDR3 gives the full variable domain: SQTIHQWPATLVQPVGSPLSLECTVEGTSNPNLYWYRQAAGRGLQLLFYSVGIGQISSEVPQNLSASRPQDRQFILSSKKLLLSDSGFYLCAWSVLGGLLGKQYFGPGTRLTVT.

This clonotype was seen at least ten times. This rearrangement joins TRBV5-6 to TRBJ2-1; 9 bases are a match to TRBD2. CDR3 size: 16 residues. V shed 0 bases and J 2 bases; nucleotides not matched to a gene: 3. Germline V gene lookup returns CDR1 SGHDT and CDR2 YYEEEE. CDR3 loop: CASSLAIAGAYNEQFF. CDR3 nucleotide sequence: TGTGCCAGCAGCTTGGCTATAGCGGGAGCCTACAATGAGCAGTTCTTC.

This clonotype was detected ten times or more. CDR3 bases: TGCAGTGCTAGAGACCGGGACAGCTCCTACGAGCAGTACTTC. It translates to CSARDRDSSYEQYF. The V and J genes are TRBV20-1 and TRBJ2-7, with 7 bases lining up with TRBD1. Germline V lookup: CDR1 DFQATT, CDR2 SNEGSKA (reference sequence). V lost 0 bases to trimming and J lost 0 bases; unmatched junction nucleotides: 2. The CDR3 totals 14 residues.

A note on this clonotype: At one boundary the junction diverges from the germline segment, which might be a read error. The rearrangement joins TRBV7-7 to TRBJ2-3, with a weak D call TRBD2 (6 bases). CDR1 is SSHAT and CDR2 is FNYEAQ in the germline V gene (reference sequence). The CDR3 runs 17 residues. The CDR3 here is CASSLACPGGRNDTQYF. The CDR3 bases are TGTGCTAGCAGCTTAGCGTGTCCAGGAGGGCGGAATGATACGCAGTATTTT. Combining the CDR3 with reference TRBV7-7 and TRBJ2-3 gives the whole variable domain GAGVSQSPRYKVTKRGQDVTLRCDPISSHATLYWYQQALGQGPEFLTYFNYEAQPDKSGLPSDRFSAERPEGSISTLTIQRTEQRDSAMYRCASSLACPGGRNDTQYFGPGTRLTVL.